This TCR beta chain was retrieved from a study of T cells in Graves' hyperthyroidism and ophthalmopathy. V was trimmed by 1 base and J by 7 bases, leaving 13 bases between them. This CDR3 has 13 residues. Germline-derived CDR1 and CDR2 are DFQATT and SNEGSKA (reference sequence). It was RNA transcripts that yielded the amplified TCR beta CDR3 regions. The TCR CDR3 first-round RT-PCR relied on the HTBI primer set. From the multiplex PCR reads, TCRdb called clonotypes with MiXCR, one entry per CDR3 protein. Of tens of thousands of distinct CDR3 sequences listed, approximately 50% are singletons. This clonotype was obtained from a woman between 35 and 50 years old with Graves' ophthalmopathy. The rearrangement uses TRBV20-1 and TRBJ1-1; the D is unclear. The sequenced sample consisted of blood. The CDR3 loop is CSARGKRVYEAFF. The CDR3 DNA sequence: TGCAGTGCTAGAGGGAAAAGGGTTTATGAAGCTTTCTTT.